This TCR beta chain was identified in a study of blood T cell repertoires in COVID-19. The method was immunoSEQ multiplex PCR; TCRdb's version includes in-frame clones alone and lacks a portion of them. The table lists over 250,000 clones, roughly nine tenths of them singletons, with approximately 2% in the top ten. Trimming cost V 6 bases and J 4 bases, with 15 bases left between them. Germline V gene sequence: CDR1 SNHLY, CDR2 FYNNEI. The CDR3 has 14 amino acids. This TCR was sampled from a man aged 45-65 years with acute or convalescent COVID-19. The source material was peripheral blood. The V and J genes are TRBV2 and TRBJ1-1, with D perhaps matching TRBD1 (6 bases). This CDR3 is CASSQGFRGTEAFF. For the CDR3, the DNA is TGTGCCAGCAGCCAGGGGTTTCGGGGCACTGAAGCTTTCTTT.